This T cell receptor beta chain originates from a study of regulatory T cells in long-lasting Graves disease. Findings of the study overall: Relative to new patients (around 1,000), persistent patients exhibited greater sharing of public clonotypes (2,741). Repertoires from persistent disease leaned toward TRBV28, TRBJ1-2 and TRBJ2-5.

In building TCR beta libraries, iRepertoire HTBI primers were used together with Arm-PCR of CDR3 regions. TCRdb itself ran the multiplex PCR reads through MiXCR, one entry per CDR3 protein. The sample has 430,000 or so distinct CDR3 sequences; about 21% are singletons. Time point meaning: persistent/refractory GD, antithyroid drugs over 5 years with positive TRAb. With RNA extracted from PBMCs as input, the TCR library was made. Graves' disease diagnoses used American Thyroid Association guidelines. The CDR3 contains 15 residues. The junction had 3 bases not matched to a gene; V was cut back by 0 bases and J by 4 bases. Germline V gives CDR1 DFQATT, CDR2 SNEGSKA (reference sequence). This clonotype was seen ten or more times. Its target is not known.

This rearrangement joins TRBV20-1 to TRBJ2-7; 13 bases align to TRBD2. This specimen was peripheral blood mononuclear cells (PBMCs), taken when the disease was refractory, from a patient treated with antithyroid drugs. This receptor was taken from a female donor with Graves disease. The CDR3 is CSARDTTSGRYEQYF. CDR3 nucleotide sequence: TGCAGTGCTAGAGATACGACTAGCGGGAGGTACGAGCAGTACTTC.